One T cell receptor beta chain is described in this entry. Its antigen remains unidentified. The sample belongs to a study of PD-L1 blockade in urothelial cancer. Sequencing used immunoSEQ multiplex PCR; TCRdb keeps in-frame clones, though not all of them. The sample holds tens of thousands of clones, around 85% seen once. Findings and limits, study-wide: Pretreatment peripheral blood TCR clonality that fell below the median predicted better survival among the patients studied.

V was pared by 4 bases and J by 4 bases, with 11 bases between. CDR1 is LNHDA and CDR2 is SQIVND in the germline V gene (reference sequence). CDR3 length: 14 amino acids. The time point: pretreatment peripheral blood. The source is a man aged 40-50 years with urothelial cancer. The source was PBMCs, collected around atezolizumab (anti-PD-L1) treatment. V usage is TRBV19 and J usage is TRBJ1-5; D not certain. CDR3 sequence reads: CASSRWASNQPQHF. For the CDR3, the DNA is TGTGCCAGTAGTAGGTGGGCCAGTAATCAGCCCCAGCATTTT.